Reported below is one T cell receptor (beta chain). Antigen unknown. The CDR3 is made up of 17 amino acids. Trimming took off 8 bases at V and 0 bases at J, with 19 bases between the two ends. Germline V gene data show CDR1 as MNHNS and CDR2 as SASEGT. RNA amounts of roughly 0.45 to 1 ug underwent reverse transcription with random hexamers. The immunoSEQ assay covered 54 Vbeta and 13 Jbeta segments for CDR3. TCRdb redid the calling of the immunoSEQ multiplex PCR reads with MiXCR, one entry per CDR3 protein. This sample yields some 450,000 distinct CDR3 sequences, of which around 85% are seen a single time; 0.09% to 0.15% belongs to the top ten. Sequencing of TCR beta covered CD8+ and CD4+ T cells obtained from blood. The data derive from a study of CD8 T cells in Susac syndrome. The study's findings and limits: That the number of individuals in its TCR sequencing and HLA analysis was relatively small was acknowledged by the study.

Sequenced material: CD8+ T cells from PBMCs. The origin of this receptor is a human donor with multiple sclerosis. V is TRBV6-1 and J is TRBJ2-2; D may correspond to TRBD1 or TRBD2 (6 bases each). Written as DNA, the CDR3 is TGTGCCAGCCATTCAGCCGTGGGGGGCGCGAACACCGGGGAGCTGTTTTTT. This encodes CASHSAVGGANTGELFF.